The next 24 T cell receptor beta chains were all read from a single sample in a study of blood T cells in healthy people across ages. A second about 6 to 12 cycle PCR used barcoded and J-beta primers. TCRdb independently ran MiXCR on the 5' RACE reads; one entry per CDR3 protein. The repertoire holds 650,000 to 1,000,000 distinct CDR3 sequences, around 36% seen once, with 13% in the top ten. The specimen sequenced was blood. The receptor set was obtained from a man aged 18-30 years in good health.

This sequence joins TRBV10-3 and TRBJ2-1; unclear D gene. The germline gives CDR1 ENHRY, CDR2 SYGVKD. The V end was cut by 3 bases, the J end by 6 bases, with 9 bases between. The CDR3 spans 13 residues. The DNA of the CDR3 is TGTGCCATCAGTGAAGGGAAGGGCAATGAGCAGTTCTTC. This codes for CAISEGKGNEQFF.

This clonotype was detected only a few times. The V gene is TRBV15, the J gene TRBJ1-2; perhaps TRBD1 as D (6 bases). This CDR3 is built from 16 residues. V lost 0 bases and J 6 bases, leaving 17 bases between the germline ends. Per the germline V gene, CDR1 is LNHNV and CDR2 is YYDKDF (reference sequence). Written as DNA, the CDR3 is TGTGCCACCAGCAGAGATTACGGGGGGCGAGGAAATGGCTACACCTTC. This gives the protein CATSRDYGGRGNGYTF.

The CDR3 coding sequence is TGTGCTAGTGGTTTGGTACTTACGGGGGGTTCTGGGGCCAACGTCCTGACTTTC. Protein product: CASGLVLTGGSGANVLTF. The chain recombines TRBV12-5 with TRBJ2-6; 7 nucleotides agree with TRBD2. Germline V lookup: CDR1 LGHNT, CDR2 FRNRAP. Trimming took 0 bases from V and 1 from J; bases not matched to a gene: 6. CDR3 size: 18 residues. The variable domain in full, with the rest retrieved from reference TRBV12-5 and TRBJ2-6, is DARVTQTPRHKVTEMGQEVTMRCQPILGHNTVFWYRQTMMQGLELLAYFRNRAPLDDSGMPKDRFSAEMPDATLATLKIQPSEPRDSAVYFCASGLVLTGGSGANVLTFGAGSRLTVL.

The chain employs TRBV12-3 or TRBV12-4 and TRBJ1-5, with D uncertain. Trimming shortened V by 4 bases and J by 0 bases, and 7 bases separated the two germline ends. This CDR3 contains 14 residues. As DNA, the CDR3 is TGTGCCAGCAGTTCCATGCATAGCAATCAGCCCCAGCATTTT. This translates into CASSSMHSNQPQHF.

About this clonotype: The junction differs from germline at one of its ends, possibly a read error. The chain joins TRBV9 to TRBJ2-3, with TRBD2 matching over 7 bases. This CDR3 is 15 amino acids long. Per germline, CDR1 SGDLS and CDR2 YYNGEE. The chain's CDR3 is CASSVWEGFTDTQYF. Here the CDR3 DNA reads TGCGCCAGCAGCGTATGGGAGGGCTTCACAGATACGCAGTATTTT. Combining the CDR3 with reference TRBV9 and TRBJ2-3 gives the whole variable domain DSGVTQTPKHLITATGQRVTLRCSPRSGDLSVYWYQQSLDQGLQFLIQYYNGEERAKGNILERFSAQQFPDLHSELNLSSLELGDSALYFCASSVWEGFTDTQYFGPGTRLTVL.

This chain uses TRBV10-3 with TRBJ2-7; D might be TRBD1 or TRBD2, each matching 5 bases. V was cut by 6 bases and J by 0 bases, with 12 bases left in between. Germline loops: CDR1 ENHRY, CDR2 SYGVKD. The length of the CDR3 is 14 residues. CDR3 DNA sequence: TGTGCCATCAGCCCCACCGGGACCTCCTACGAGCAGTACTTC. It codes for CAISPTGTSYEQYF.

V is TRBV25-1 and J is TRBJ1-4; TRBD1 matches at 10 bases. This CDR3 spans 17 amino acids. Germline CDR1 and CDR2: MGHDK and SYGVNS. The V gene end was trimmed by 6 bases and the J gene end by 0 bases; junction bases not matched to a gene: 7. The CDR3 DNA sequence: TGTGCCAGCAGGGGGGGACAGGGGACCTCAACTAATGAAAAACTGTTTTTT. This translates into CASRGGQGTSTNEKLFF.

The gene calls are TRBV7-7 and TRBJ2-2; D is unclear. Trimming cost V 3 bases and J 0 bases, with 5 bases left between them. Per the germline V gene, CDR1 is SSHAT and CDR2 is FNYEAQ (reference sequence). The CDR3 is made up of 14 amino acids. DNA of the CDR3: TGTGCCAGCAGCTTTTGGGCGAACACCGGGGAGCTGTTTTTT. As protein: CASSFWANTGELFF.

The chain has TRBV6-5 and TRBJ2-5; 9 bases are shared with TRBD2. Trimming cost V 5 bases and J 11 bases; bases outside gene matches: 9. This CDR3 is built from 13 residues. Germline CDR1 reads MNHEY; CDR2 reads SVGAGI. The CDR3: CASSPGLAYVQYF. CDR3 coding DNA: TGTGCCAGCAGTCCGGGACTAGCCTACGTGCAGTACTTC.

This clonotype was counted a few times. The CDR3 sequence is CASSPGQRDQPQHF. DNA for the CDR3: TGCGCCAGCAGCCCCGGACAGAGAGATCAGCCCCAGCATTTT. The V call is TRBV5-1, the J call TRBJ1-5, with a weak D call TRBD1 (6 bases). Germline V gene data show CDR1 as SGHRS and CDR2 as YFSETQ. The CDR3 extends over 14 amino acids. The V and J ends lost 4 bases and 5 bases respectively, with 13 bases between them.

This chain joins TRBV5-1 and TRBJ1-2; 9 bases agree with TRBD1. Trimming removed 4 bases from V and 7 bases from J; junction bases left unmatched: 11. Germline V gene lookup returns CDR1 SGHRS and CDR2 YFSETQ. The CDR3 covers 15 residues. For the CDR3, the DNA is TGCGCCAGCAGCCCTCCGGGACAGGGAGTCTTTGGCTACACCTTC. It specifies CASSPPGQGVFGYTF. Drawing the rest from reference TRBV5-1 and TRBJ1-2, the complete variable domain is KAGVTQTPRYLIKTRGQQVTLSCSPISGHRSVSWYQQTPGQGLQFLFEYFSETQRNKGNFPGRFSGRQFSNSRSEMNVSTLELGDSALYLCASSPPGQGVFGYTFGSGTRLTVV.

In its sample, this clonotype was seen many times. The chain is built from TRBV11-1 and TRBJ2-7; no reliable D call. Trimming pared 5 bases from V and 2 bases from J, leaving 10 bases between. This CDR3 region has 13 residues. Per germline, CDR1 SGHAT and CDR2 FQDESV (reference sequence). The CDR3 nucleotides read TGTGCCAGCAGCCCCACCCCCCCCTACGAGCAGTACTTC. This sequence encodes CASSPTPPYEQYF.

The chain links TRBV5-1 to TRBJ2-7, with D perhaps matching TRBD2 (5 bases). V gave up 4 bases and J gave up 12 bases, with 23 bases separating them. Germline V lookup: CDR1 SGHRS, CDR2 YFSETQ. The CDR3 is made up of 14 amino acids. This CDR3 is CASSLPLAENILYF. The CDR3 nucleotides read TGCGCCAGCAGCCTGCCGCTAGCAGAAAACATTTTGTACTTC. Supplemented by reference TRBV5-1 and TRBJ2-7, the full variable domain reads KAGVTQTPRYLIKTRGQQVTLSCSPISGHRSVSWYQQTPGQGLQFLFEYFSETQRNKGNFPGRFSGRQFSNSRSEMNVSTLELGDSALYLCASSLPLAENILYFGPGTRLTVT.

The rearrangement joins TRBV10-3 to TRBJ2-2, with a possible D match to TRBD1 (5 bases). The CDR3 is 16 amino acids. The germline V and J ends were trimmed by 2 bases and 1 base, with 11 bases remaining between them. CDR1 and CDR2 from the germline V gene are ENHRY and SYGVKD. The CDR3 DNA sequence: TGTGCCATCAGTGAGCCCCGACAGATGAACACCGGGGAGCTGTTTTTT. Translated, it gives CAISEPRQMNTGELFF.

V is TRBV5-4 and J is TRBJ2-4, with TRBD2 matching over 13 bases. This CDR3 has 18 amino acids. The V segment lost 4 bases and the J segment 13 bases; nucleotides outside the gene matches: 20. Germline CDR1 and CDR2: SGHNT and YYREEE (reference sequence). CDR3 sequence: CASSLPTSGGSSYNEQYF. In nucleotides, the CDR3 is TGTGCCAGCAGCCTACCGACTAGCGGGGGGTCTTCCTACAATGAGCAGTACTTC.

The rearrangement links TRBV30 to TRBJ1-1; 7 bases are a match to TRBD1. The germline V gene has CDR1 GTSNPN and CDR2 SVGIG (reference sequence). The CDR3 is 15 amino acids. With V trimmed by 5 bases and J by 4 bases, 13 bases remained unmatched. The CDR3 DNA follows: TGTGCCTGGGGAGGGGGCCCCGGCGATATCACTGAAGCTTTCTTT. Residues: CAWGGGPGDITEAFF.

V gene TRBV20-1 combines with J gene TRBJ1-4; no clear D. This CDR3 spans 14 amino acids. V lost 6 bases and J lost 7, with 18 bases in between. Germline CDR1 and CDR2: DFQATT and SNEGSKA (reference sequence). The CDR3: CSAPLLLNGEKLFF. As DNA, the CDR3 is TGCAGTGCACCGCTATTATTAAATGGTGAAAAACTGTTTTTT.

The chain couples TRBV7-3 to TRBJ2-3, with no clear D. Germline V CDR1 and CDR2: SGHTA, FQGTGA. V was pared by 3 bases and J by 4 bases, with 8 bases between. This CDR3 contains 13 residues. CDR3 sequence (DNA): TGTGCCAGCAGCTTTGACCTAGCAGATACGCAGTATTTT. Translated: CASSFDLADTQYF.

The chain has TRBV20-1 and TRBJ2-7; D call uncertain. Between the trimmed V and J ends, which lost 0 bases and 7 bases, there was a span of 10 bases. From germline, CDR1 is DFQATT and CDR2 SNEGSKA (reference sequence). This CDR3 comprises 12 residues. The CDR3 sequence is CSARDRVNEQYF. In nucleotides, the CDR3 is TGCAGTGCTAGAGATAGGGTGAATGAGCAGTACTTC.

This chain links TRBV11-1 with TRBJ2-1; 11 bases match TRBD2. Germline CDR1 reads SGHAT; CDR2 reads FQDESV (reference sequence). The CDR3 covers 16 residues. Germline trimming cut 5 bases from V and 8 bases from J; bases unmatched to any gene: 11. The CDR3 nucleotides are TGTGCCAGCAGCACAGACATAGCGGGGGGGCCCTATGAGCAGTTCTTC. Amino acids: CASSTDIAGGPYEQFF.

This clonotype has a single count. This rearrangement joins TRBV5-1 to TRBJ2-2, with D maybe TRBD1 (7 bases). CDR1 and CDR2 (germline): SGHRS, YFSETQ. The CDR3 has 15 amino acids. V was clipped by 3 bases and J by 5 bases, with 14 bases between them. CDR3 coding DNA: TGCGCCAGCAGCTCGGAGGGACAGTGGACCGGGGAGCTGTTTTTT. This encodes CASSSEGQWTGELFF.

The sample holds a few counts of this clonotype. At one end the junction does not follow the germline gene, possibly because of a read error. The chain employs TRBV7-6 and TRBJ2-3; D call uncertain. The germline CDR1 and CDR2 sequences are SGHVS and FNYEAQ. CDR3 length equals 13 residues. The chain's CDR3 is CASSVAELNTQYF. CDR3 nucleotides: TGTGCCAGCAGCGTAGCAGAGCTCAATACGCAGTATTTT.

The V and J genes are TRBV12-3 or TRBV12-4 and TRBJ1-5; 7 bases fit TRBD1. Germline trimming cut 5 bases from V and 5 bases from J; bases unmatched to any gene: 6. This CDR3 contains 14 residues. The CDR3 protein is CASSRRDRDQPQHF. The CDR3 DNA sequence: TGTGCCAGCAGTCGACGTGACAGGGATCAGCCCCAGCATTTT.

V usage is TRBV6-2 or TRBV6-3 and J usage is TRBJ1-2; D unclear. The CDR3 has 13 amino acids. V lost 5 bases and J 1 base, leaving 8 bases between the germline ends. Germline V CDR1 and CDR2: MNHEY, SVGEGT. The CDR3 coding sequence is TGTGCCAGCAGTGGCCGGAATAACTATGGCTACACCTTC. Its protein is CASSGRNNYGYTF.